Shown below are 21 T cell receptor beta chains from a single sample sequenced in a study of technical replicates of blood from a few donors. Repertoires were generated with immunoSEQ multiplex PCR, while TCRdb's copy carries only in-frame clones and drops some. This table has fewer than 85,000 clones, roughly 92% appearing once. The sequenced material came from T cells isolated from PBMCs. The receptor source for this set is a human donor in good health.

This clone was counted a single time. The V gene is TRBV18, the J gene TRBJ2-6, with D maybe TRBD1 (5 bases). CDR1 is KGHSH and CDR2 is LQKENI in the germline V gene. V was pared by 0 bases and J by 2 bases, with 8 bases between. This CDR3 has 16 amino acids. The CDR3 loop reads CASSPPEGAGANVLTF. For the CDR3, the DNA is TGTGCCAGCTCACCACCGGAAGGGGCTGGGGCCAACGTCCTGACTTTC.

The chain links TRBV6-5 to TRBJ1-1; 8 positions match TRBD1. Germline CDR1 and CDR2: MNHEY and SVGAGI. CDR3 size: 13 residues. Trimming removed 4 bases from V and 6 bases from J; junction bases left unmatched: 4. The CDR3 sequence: CASSLQQGAEAFF. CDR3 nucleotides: TGTGCCAGCAGTTTACAACAGGGGGCTGAAGCTTTCTTT.

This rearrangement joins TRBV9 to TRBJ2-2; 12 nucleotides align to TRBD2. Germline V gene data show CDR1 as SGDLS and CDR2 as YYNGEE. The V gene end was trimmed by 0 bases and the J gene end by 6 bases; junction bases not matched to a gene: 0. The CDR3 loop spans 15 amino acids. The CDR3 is CASSVGTSGAGELFF. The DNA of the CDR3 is TGTGCCAGCAGCGTAGGGACTAGCGGGGCCGGGGAGCTGTTTTTT.

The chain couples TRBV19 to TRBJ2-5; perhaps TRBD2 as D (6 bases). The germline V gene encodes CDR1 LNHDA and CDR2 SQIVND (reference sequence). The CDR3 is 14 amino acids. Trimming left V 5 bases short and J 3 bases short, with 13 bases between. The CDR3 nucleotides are TGTGCCAGTAGTGAGCTCGGGACTGAAGAGACCCAGTACTTC. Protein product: CASSELGTEETQYF. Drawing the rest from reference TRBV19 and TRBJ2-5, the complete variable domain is DGGITQSPKYLFRKEGQNVTLSCEQNLNHDAMYWYRQDPGQGLRLIYYSQIVNDFQKGDIAEGYSVSREKKESFPLTVTSAQKNPTAFYLCASSELGTEETQYFGPGTRLLVL.

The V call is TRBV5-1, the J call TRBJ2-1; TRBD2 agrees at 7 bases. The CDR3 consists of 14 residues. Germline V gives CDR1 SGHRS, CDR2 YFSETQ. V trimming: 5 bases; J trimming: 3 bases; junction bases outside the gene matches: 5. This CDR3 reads CASRVAGDYNEQFF. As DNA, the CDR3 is TGCGCCAGCAGGGTAGCGGGTGACTACAATGAGCAGTTCTTC.

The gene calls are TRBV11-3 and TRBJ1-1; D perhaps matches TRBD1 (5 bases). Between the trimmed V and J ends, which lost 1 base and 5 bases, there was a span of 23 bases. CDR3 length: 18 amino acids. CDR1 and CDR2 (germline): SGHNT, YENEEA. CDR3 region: CASSLVPAFHIGGTEAFF. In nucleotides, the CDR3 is TGTGCCAGCAGCTTAGTTCCAGCGTTCCATATCGGGGGAACTGAAGCTTTCTTT.

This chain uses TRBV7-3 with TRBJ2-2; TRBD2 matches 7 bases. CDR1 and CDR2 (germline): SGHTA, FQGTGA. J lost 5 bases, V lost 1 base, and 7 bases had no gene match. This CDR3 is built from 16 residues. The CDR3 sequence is CASSLRAGVTTGELFF. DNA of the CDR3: TGTGCCAGCAGCTTAAGGGCGGGAGTCACTACCGGGGAGCTGTTTTTT.

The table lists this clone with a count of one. The CDR3 sequence: CAWSDRGDEAFF. The CDR3 bases are TGTGCCTGGAGCGACAGGGGGGATGAAGCTTTCTTT. The rearrangement joins TRBV30 to TRBJ1-1, with 9 bases matching TRBD1. Germline CDR1 and CDR2: GTSNPN and SVGIG (reference sequence). With V trimmed by 3 bases and J by 7 bases, 3 bases remained unmatched. This CDR3 contains 12 residues.

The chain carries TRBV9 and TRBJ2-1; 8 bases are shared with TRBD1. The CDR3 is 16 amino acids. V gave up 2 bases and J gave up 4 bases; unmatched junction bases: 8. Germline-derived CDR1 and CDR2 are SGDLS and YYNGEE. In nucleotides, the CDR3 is TGTGCCAGCAGCGTCCGGACCGGGACAGGATACAATGAGCAGTTCTTC. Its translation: CASSVRTGTGYNEQFF.

CDR3 protein: CASQGGTGELFF. CDR3 nucleotide sequence: TGTGCCAGCCAGGGGGGCACCGGGGAGCTGTTTTTT. The J gene is TRBJ2-2, the V gene TRBV11-2; tentatively, D is TRBD1 (7 bases). The CDR3 length is 12 residues. CDR1 and CDR2 from the germline V gene are SGHAT and FQNNGV. The V and J ends lost 8 bases and 4 bases respectively, with 8 bases between them.

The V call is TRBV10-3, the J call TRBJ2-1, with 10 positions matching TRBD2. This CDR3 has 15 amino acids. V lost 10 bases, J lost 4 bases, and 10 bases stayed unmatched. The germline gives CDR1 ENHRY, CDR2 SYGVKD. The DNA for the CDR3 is TGTGCCACGCAGACTAGCGGGCTGAAGTACAATGAGCAGTTCTTC. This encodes CATQTSGLKYNEQFF.

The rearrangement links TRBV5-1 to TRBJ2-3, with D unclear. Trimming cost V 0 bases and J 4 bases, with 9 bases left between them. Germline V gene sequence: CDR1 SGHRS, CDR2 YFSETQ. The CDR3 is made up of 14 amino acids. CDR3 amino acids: CASSLGVYSDTQYF. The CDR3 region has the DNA TGCGCCAGCAGCTTGGGAGTTTACTCAGATACGCAGTATTTT.

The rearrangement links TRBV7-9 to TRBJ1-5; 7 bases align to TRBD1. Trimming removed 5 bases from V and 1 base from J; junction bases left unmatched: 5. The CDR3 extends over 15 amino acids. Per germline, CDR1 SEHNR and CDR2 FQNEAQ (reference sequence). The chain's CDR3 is CASSQGQASNQPQHF. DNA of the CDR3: TGTGCCAGCAGCCAAGGACAGGCCAGCAATCAGCCCCAGCATTTT.

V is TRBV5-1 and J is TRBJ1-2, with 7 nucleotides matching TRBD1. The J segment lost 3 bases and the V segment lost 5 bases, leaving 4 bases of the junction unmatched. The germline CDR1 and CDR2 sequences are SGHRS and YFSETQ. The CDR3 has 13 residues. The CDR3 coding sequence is TGCGCCAGCAGTTCGCAGGGGGACTATGGCTACACCTTC. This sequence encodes CASSSQGDYGYTF.

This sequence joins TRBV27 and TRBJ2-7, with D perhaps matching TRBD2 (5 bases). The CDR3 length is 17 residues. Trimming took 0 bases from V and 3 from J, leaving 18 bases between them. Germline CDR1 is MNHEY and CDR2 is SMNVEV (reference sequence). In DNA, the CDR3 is TGTGCCAGCAGTTTATCGGTGAGGGAATTGTTAAGCTACGAGCAGTACTTC. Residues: CASSLSVRELLSYEQYF.

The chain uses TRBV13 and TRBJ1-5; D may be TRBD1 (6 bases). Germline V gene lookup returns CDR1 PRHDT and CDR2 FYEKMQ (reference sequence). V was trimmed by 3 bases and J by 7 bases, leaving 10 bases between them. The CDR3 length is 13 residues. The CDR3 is CASSFGGRQPQHF. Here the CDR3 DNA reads TGTGCCAGCAGCTTCGGGGGGCGGCAGCCCCAGCATTTT.

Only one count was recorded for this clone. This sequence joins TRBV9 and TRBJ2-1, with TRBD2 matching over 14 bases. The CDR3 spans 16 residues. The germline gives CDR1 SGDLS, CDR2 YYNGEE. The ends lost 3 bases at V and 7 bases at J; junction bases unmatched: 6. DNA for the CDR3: TGTGCCAGCAGCGAGACCGGGACTAGCGGGAGTAATGAGCAGTTCTTC. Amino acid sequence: CASSETGTSGSNEQFF.

CDR3 nucleotides: TGTGCCAGCAGTGAATTCGTTAGCGGGAGCCCTGAGCAGTTCTTC. Encoded protein: CASSEFVSGSPEQFF. This chain connects TRBV6-1 to TRBJ2-1, with TRBD2 matching over 9 bases. With 2 bases clipped from V and 9 bases from J, the junction kept 8 bases outside the gene matches. Germline V gene sequence: CDR1 MNHNS, CDR2 SASEGT. The CDR3 has 15 amino acids.

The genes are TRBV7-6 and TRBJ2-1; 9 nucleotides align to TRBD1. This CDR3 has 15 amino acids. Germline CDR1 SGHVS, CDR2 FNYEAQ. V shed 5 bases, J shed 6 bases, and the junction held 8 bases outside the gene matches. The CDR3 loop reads CASSEPGQGTNEQFF. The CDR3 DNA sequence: TGTGCCAGCAGCGAGCCGGGACAGGGAACCAATGAGCAGTTCTTC. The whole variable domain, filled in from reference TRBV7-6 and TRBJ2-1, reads GAGVSQSPRYKVTKRGQDVALRCDPISGHVSLYWYRQALGQGPEFLTYFNYEAQQDKSGLPNDRFSAERPEGSISTLTIQRTEQRDSAMYRCASSEPGQGTNEQFFGPGTRLTVL.

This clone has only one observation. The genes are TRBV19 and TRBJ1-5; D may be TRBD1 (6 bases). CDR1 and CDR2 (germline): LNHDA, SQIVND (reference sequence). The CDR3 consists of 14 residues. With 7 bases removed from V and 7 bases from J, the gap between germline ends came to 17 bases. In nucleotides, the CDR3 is TGTGCCAGTACCAAGGGGGAAACCGTGCAGCCCCAGCATTTT. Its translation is CASTKGETVQPQHF.

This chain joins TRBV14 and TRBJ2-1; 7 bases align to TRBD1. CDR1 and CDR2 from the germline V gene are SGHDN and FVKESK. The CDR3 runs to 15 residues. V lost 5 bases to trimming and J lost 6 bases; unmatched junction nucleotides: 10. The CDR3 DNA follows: TGTGCCAGCAGCTTAACCCCGGGACAGCTCAATGAGCAGTTCTTC. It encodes CASSLTPGQLNEQFF.